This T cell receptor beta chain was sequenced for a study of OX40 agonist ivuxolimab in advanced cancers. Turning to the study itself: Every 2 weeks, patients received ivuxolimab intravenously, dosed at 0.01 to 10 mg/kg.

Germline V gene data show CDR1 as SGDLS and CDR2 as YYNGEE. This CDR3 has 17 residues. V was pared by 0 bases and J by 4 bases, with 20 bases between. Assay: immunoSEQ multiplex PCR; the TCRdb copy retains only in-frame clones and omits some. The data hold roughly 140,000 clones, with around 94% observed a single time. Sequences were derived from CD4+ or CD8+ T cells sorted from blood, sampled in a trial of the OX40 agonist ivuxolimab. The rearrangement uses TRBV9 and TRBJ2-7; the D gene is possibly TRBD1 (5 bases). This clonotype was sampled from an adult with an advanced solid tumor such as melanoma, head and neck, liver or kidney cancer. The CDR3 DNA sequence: TGTGCCAGCAGCGTAGCTCTAGGGGCAGGATCTCAATACGAGCAGTACTTC. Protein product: CASSVALGAGSQYEQYF.